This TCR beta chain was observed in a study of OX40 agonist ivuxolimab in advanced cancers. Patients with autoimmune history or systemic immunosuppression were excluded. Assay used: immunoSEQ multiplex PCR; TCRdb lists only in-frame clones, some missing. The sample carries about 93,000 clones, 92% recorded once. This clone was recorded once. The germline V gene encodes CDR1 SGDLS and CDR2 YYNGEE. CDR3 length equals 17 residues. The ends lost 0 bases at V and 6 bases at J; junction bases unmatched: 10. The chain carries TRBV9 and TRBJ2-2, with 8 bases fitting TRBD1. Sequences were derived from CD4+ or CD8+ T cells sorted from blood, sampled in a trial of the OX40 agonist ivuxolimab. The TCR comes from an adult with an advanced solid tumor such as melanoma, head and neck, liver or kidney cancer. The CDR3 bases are TGTGCCAGCAGCGTAGTTCCCAGGGGGCCTAGAGCCGGGGAGCTGTTTTTT. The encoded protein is CASSVVPRGPRAGELFF.